This TCR beta chain originates from a study of cytomegalovirus exposure and HLA in healthy donors. PCR used 60 Vbeta primers and 13 Jbeta primers. TCRdb's table, derived via immunoSEQ multiplex PCR, lists solely in-frame clones and lacks some. The sample lists about 120,000 clones, roughly 82% occurring once. A single count supports this clone. The V gene's germline CDR1 is SGHNT and CDR2 YYREEE (reference sequence). The CDR3 length is 15 residues. V gave up 7 bases and J gave up 4 bases; unmatched junction bases: 6. The sequence came from a male donor in good health and CMV-seropositive. The sequencing sample was made of PBMCs. The chain carries TRBV5-4 and TRBJ2-1, with 12 bases identical to TRBD2. The CDR3 reads CASGPTSGGYNEQFF. The CDR3 coding sequence is TGTGCCAGCGGACCAACTAGCGGGGGGTACAATGAGCAGTTCTTC.